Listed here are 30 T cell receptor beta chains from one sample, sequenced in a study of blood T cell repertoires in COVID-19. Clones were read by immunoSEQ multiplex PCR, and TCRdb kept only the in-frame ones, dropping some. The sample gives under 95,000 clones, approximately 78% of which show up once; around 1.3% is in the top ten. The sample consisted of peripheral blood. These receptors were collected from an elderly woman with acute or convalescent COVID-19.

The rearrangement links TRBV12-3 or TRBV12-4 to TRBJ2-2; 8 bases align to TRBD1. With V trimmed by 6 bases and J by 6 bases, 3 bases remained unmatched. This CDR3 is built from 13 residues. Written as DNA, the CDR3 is TGTGCCAGCAGGAAGACAGGGGCCGGGGAGCTGTTTTTT. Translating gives CASRKTGAGELFF.

The chain's CDR3 is CSAEDRVDYGYTF. DNA of the CDR3: TGCAGCGCCGAGGACAGGGTCGACTATGGCTACACCTTC. The rearrangement uses TRBV29-1 and TRBJ1-2; 8 nucleotides line up with TRBD1. Trimming removed 7 bases from V and 3 bases from J; junction bases left unmatched: 7. The CDR3 is 13 amino acids. Germline V gene lookup returns CDR1 SQVTM and CDR2 ANQGSEA.

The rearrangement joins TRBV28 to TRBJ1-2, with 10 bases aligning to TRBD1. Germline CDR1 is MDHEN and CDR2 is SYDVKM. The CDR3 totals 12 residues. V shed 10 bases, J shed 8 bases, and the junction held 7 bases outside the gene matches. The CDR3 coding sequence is TGTGCCACCCTTGGGACAGGGGAGGGCTACACCTTC. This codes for CATLGTGEGYTF.

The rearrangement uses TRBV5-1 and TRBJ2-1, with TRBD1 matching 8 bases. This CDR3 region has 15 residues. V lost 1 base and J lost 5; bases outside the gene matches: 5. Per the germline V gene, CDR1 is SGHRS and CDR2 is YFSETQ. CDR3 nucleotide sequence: TGCGCCAGCAGCTTGACCGTGGGACAGGACAATGAGCAGTTCTTC. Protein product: CASSLTVGQDNEQFF.

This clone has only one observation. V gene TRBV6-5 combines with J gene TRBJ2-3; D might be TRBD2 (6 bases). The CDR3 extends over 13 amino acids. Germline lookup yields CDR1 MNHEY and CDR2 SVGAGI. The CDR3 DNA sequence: TGTGCATCCCAGGCGGGATGGGGCGATACGCAGTATTTT. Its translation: CASQAGWGDTQYF.

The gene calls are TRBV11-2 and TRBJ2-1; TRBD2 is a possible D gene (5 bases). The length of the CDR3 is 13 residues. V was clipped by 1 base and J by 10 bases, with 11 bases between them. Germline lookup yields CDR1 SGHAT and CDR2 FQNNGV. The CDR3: CASSLGTGREQFF. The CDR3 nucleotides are TGTGCCAGCAGCTTAGGGACTGGCCGGGAGCAGTTCTTC.

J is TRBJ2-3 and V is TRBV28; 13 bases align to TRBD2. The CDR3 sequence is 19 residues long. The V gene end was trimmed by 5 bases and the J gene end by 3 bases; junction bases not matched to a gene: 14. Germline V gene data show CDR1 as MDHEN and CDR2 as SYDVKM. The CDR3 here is CASSPRTSGRWVKTDTQYF. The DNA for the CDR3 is TGTGCCAGCAGTCCGAGGACTAGCGGGAGATGGGTCAAAACAGATACGCAGTATTTT.

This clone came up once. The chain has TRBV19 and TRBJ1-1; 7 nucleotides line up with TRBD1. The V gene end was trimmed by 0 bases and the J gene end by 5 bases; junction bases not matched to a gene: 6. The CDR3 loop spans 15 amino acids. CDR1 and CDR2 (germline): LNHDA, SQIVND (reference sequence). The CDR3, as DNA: TGTGCCAGTAGTATAGAGGGACAGCCCCTTACTGAAGCTTTCTTT. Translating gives CASSIEGQPLTEAFF.

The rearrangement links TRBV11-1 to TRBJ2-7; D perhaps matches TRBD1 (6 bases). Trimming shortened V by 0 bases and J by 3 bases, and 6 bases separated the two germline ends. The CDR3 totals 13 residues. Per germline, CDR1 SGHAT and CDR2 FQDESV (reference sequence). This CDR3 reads CASSLAQGYEQYF. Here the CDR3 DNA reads TGTGCCAGCAGCTTAGCACAGGGCTACGAGCAGTACTTC.

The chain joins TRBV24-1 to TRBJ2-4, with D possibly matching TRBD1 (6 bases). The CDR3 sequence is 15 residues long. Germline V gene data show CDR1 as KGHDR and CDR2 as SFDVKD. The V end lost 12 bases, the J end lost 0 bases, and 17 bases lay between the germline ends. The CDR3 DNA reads TGTGCCTCCGGACAGTCACTTCTAGCCAAAAACATTCAGTACTTC. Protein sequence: CASGQSLLAKNIQYF.

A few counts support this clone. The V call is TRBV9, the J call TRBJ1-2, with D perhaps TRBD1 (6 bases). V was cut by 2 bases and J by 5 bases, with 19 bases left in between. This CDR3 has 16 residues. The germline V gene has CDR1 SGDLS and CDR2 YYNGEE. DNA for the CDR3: TGTGCCAGCAGCGTGGGTCCTACAGGGTCAGGGTATGGCTACACCTTC. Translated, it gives CASSVGPTGSGYGYTF.

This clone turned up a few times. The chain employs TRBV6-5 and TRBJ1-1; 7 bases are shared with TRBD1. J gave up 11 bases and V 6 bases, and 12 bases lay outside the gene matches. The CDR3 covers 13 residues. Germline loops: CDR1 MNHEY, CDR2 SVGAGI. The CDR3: CASRFDRDQKAFF. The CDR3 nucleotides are TGTGCCAGCAGGTTCGACAGGGATCAAAAGGCTTTCTTT.

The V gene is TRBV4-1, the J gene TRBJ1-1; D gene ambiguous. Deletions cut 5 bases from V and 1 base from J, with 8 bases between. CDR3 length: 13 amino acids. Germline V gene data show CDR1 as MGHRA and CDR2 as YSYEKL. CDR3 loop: CASSEGGNTEAFF. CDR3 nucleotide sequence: TGCGCCAGCAGCGAGGGTGGGAACACTGAAGCTTTCTTT.

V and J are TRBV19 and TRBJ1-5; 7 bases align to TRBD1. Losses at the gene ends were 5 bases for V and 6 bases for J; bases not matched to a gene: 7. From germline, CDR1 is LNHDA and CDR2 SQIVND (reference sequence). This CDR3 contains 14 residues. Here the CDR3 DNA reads TGTGCCAGTAGTTCAACAGGGGTCGGTCAGCCCCAGCATTTT. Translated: CASSSTGVGQPQHF.

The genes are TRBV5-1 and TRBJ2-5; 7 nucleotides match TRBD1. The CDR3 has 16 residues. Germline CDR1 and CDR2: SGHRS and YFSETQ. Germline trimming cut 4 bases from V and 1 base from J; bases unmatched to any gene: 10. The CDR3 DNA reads TGCGCCAGCAGCACGACAGGGAATAGGGTCCAAGAGACCCAGTACTTC. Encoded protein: CASSTTGNRVQETQYF.

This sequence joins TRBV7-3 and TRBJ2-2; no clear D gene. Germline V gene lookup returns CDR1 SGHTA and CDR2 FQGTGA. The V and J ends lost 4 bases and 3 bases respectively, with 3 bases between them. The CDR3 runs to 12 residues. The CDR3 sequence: CASSSYTGELFF. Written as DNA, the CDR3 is TGTGCCAGCAGCTCGTACACCGGGGAGCTGTTTTTT. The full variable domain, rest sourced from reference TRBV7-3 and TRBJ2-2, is GAGVSQTPSNKVTEKGKYVELRCDPISGHTALYWYRQSLGQGPEFLIYFQGTGAADDSGLPNDRFFAVRPEGSVSTLKIQRTERGDSAVYLCASSSYTGELFFGEGSRLTVL.

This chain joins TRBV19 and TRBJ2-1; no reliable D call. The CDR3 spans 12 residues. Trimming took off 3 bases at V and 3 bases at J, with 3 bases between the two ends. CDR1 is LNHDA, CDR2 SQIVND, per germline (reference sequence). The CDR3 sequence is CASSILYNEQFF. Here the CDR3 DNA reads TGTGCCAGTAGTATCCTCTACAATGAGCAGTTCTTC.

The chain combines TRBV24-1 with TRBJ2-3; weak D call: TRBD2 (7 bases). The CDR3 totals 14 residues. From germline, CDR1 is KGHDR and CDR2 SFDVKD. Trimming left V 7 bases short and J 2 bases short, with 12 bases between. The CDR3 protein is CATRGGAPTDTQYF. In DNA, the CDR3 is TGTGCCACCAGGGGGGGGGCCCCCACAGATACGCAGTATTTT.

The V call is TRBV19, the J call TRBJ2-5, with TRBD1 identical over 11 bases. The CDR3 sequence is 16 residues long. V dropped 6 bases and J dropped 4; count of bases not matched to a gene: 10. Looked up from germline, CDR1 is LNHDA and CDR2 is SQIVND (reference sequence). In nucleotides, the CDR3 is TGTGCCAGTAGCCAACCCTCCGGGACAGGGGGAGAGACCCAGTACTTC. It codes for CASSQPSGTGGETQYF.

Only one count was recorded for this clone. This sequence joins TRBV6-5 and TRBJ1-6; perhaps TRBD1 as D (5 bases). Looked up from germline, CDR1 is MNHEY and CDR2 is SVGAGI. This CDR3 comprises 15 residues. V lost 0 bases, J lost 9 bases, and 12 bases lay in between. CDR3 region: CASSYSKGEGSPLHF. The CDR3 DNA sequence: TGTGCCAGCAGTTACTCCAAAGGGGAGGGTTCACCCCTCCACTTT.

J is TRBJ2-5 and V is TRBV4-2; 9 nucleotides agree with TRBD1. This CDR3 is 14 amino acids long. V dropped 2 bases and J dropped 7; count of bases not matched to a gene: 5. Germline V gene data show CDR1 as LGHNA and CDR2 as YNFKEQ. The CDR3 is CASSQTGQGGTQYF. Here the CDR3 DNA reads TGTGCCAGCAGCCAAACGGGACAGGGAGGGACCCAGTACTTC.

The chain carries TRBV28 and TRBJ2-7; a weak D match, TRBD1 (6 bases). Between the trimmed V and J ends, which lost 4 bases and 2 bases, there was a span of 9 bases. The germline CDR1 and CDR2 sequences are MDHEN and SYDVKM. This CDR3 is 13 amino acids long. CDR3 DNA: TGTGCCAGCAGTTGGACAGTCCCCTACGAGCAGTACTTC. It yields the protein CASSWTVPYEQYF.

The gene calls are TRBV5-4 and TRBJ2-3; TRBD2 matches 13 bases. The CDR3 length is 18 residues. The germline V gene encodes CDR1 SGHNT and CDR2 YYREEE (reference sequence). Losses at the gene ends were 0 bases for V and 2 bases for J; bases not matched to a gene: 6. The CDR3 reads CASSLGTSGSTHTDTQYF. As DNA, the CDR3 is TGTGCCAGCAGCTTGGGGACTAGCGGGAGTACGCACACAGATACGCAGTATTTT.

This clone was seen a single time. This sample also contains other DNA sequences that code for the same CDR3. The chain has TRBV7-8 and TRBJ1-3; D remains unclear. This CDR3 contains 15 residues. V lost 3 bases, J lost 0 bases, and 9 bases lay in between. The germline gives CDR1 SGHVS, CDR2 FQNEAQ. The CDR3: CASSLRVSSGNTIYF. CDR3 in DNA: TGTGCCAGCAGCTTGAGGGTCAGCTCTGGAAACACCATATATTTT.

The CDR3 region has the DNA TGTGCCAGCAGCTCGGGACAGCGGAACACTGAAGCTTTCTTT. This encodes CASSSGQRNTEAFF. The chain has TRBV11-2 and TRBJ1-1; 7 bases fit TRBD1. The germline V gene has CDR1 SGHAT and CDR2 FQNNGV. CDR3 length equals 14 residues. The V segment lost 4 bases and the J segment 1 base; nucleotides outside the gene matches: 3.

The CDR3: CASNRGGYEQYF. The CDR3 coding sequence is TGTGCCAGCAATCGGGGTGGGTACGAGCAGTACTTC. The chain uses TRBV6-5 and TRBJ2-7; maybe TRBD2 (5 bases). The CDR3 contains 12 residues. The germline gives CDR1 MNHEY, CDR2 SVGAGI. The V gene lost 7 bases and the J gene lost 4 bases, with 11 bases spanning the gap.

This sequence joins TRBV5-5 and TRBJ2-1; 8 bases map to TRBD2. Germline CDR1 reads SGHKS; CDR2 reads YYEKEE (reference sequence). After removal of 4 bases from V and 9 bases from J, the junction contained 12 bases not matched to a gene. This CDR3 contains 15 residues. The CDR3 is CASSPHGGDMGEQFF. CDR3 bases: TGTGCCAGCAGCCCACACGGGGGGGATATGGGTGAGCAGTTCTTC.

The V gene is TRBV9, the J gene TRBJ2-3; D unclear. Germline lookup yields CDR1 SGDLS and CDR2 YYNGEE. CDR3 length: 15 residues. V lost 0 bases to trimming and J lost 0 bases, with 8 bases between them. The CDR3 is CASSVGVASTDTQYF. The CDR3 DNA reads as TGTGCCAGCAGCGTAGGTGTGGCTAGCACAGATACGCAGTATTTT.

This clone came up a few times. The CDR3 DNA reads TGTGCCAGCAGCTCCTCCGAGTGGCTAGCGGCTGAGCAGTACTTC. It encodes CASSSSEWLAAEQYF. The genes are TRBV28 and TRBJ2-7; 7 bases align to TRBD2. This CDR3 region has 15 residues. The junction had 15 bases not matched to a gene; V was cut back by 6 bases and J by 7 bases. Germline lookup yields CDR1 MDHEN and CDR2 SYDVKM.

The CDR3 loop reads CASSPLVSPTYEQYF. The CDR3, as DNA: TGTGCCAGCAGCCCACTAGTATCCCCGACCTACGAGCAGTACTTC. The chain links TRBV7-2 to TRBJ2-7, with D possibly matching TRBD2 (5 bases). This CDR3 comprises 15 residues. Trimming removed 5 bases from V and 2 bases from J, with 16 bases in between. Germline CDR1 reads SGHTA; CDR2 reads FQGNSA.